One sample yielded the 10 T cell receptor beta chains listed below, sequenced in a study of OX40 agonist ivuxolimab in advanced cancers. Using immunoSEQ multiplex PCR, the repertoire was profiled, and TCRdb retains in-frame clones only, with some absent. This table holds 77,000 or so clones, roughly 88% found once. The sequencing used CD4+ or CD8+ T cells sorted from blood, collected in a trial of the OX40 agonist ivuxolimab. The receptors stem from an adult with an advanced solid tumor such as melanoma, head and neck, liver or kidney cancer.

The chain couples TRBV28 to TRBJ1-2; the D gene is possibly TRBD1 (5 bases). CDR3 length equals 13 residues. The V end was cut by 3 bases, the J end by 4 bases, with 9 bases between. Germline values: CDR1 MDHEN, CDR2 SYDVKM. CDR3 DNA: TGTGCCAGCAGTTTGACAGAGACCTATGGCTACACCTTC. Translating it yields CASSLTETYGYTF.

The chain links TRBV19 to TRBJ2-5; 7 bases fit TRBD2. V trimming: 9 bases; J trimming: 5 bases; junction bases outside the gene matches: 12. This CDR3 has 14 residues. Germline V CDR1 and CDR2: LNHDA, SQIVND (reference sequence). The DNA of the CDR3 is TGTGCCAGCAAAAGGGAGGGCCGGTCGGAGACCCAGTACTTC. Protein product: CASKREGRSETQYF.

This clone was picked up one time. This sequence joins TRBV7-2 and TRBJ2-3, with TRBD2 identical over 10 bases. Germline V CDR1 and CDR2: SGHTA, FQGNSA. The trim removed 4 bases at V and 11 bases at J, leaving 9 bases unmatched. The CDR3 is made up of 14 amino acids. The CDR3 loop reads CASSSAPAGGEQYF. Written as DNA, the CDR3 is TGTGCCAGCAGCTCCGCCCCAGCGGGGGGGGAGCAGTATTTT.

The chain is built from TRBV7-9 and TRBJ2-2; 9 bases line up with TRBD1. The germline gives CDR1 SEHNR, CDR2 FQNEAQ (reference sequence). The V and J ends lost 4 bases and 4 bases, in that order; junction bases with no gene match: 7. CDR3 length: 16 residues. This CDR3 is CASSSQGALTTGELFF. CDR3 nucleotide sequence: TGTGCCAGCAGCTCACAGGGGGCGCTGACCACCGGGGAGCTGTTTTTT.

This chain uses TRBV5-5 with TRBJ1-2; 7 bases align to TRBD1. V was pared by 0 bases and J by 4 bases, with 6 bases of the junction left unmatched. Germline CDR1 is SGHKS and CDR2 is YYEKEE (reference sequence). The CDR3 spans 15 residues. The chain's CDR3 is CASSLGPGGIYGYTF. The CDR3 DNA is TGTGCCAGCAGCTTGGGTCCAGGGGGGATCTATGGCTACACCTTC.

This clone has at least ten counts. This rearrangement joins TRBV10-1 to TRBJ2-7; D may be TRBD1 (6 bases). This CDR3 spans 12 amino acids. From germline, CDR1 is WNHNN and CDR2 SYGVQD (reference sequence). V was pared by 8 bases and J by 6 bases, with 14 bases between. CDR3 loop: CASARTVAEQYF. CDR3 DNA: TGCGCCAGCGCCCGGACAGTAGCCGAGCAGTACTTC.

The chain is built from TRBV19 and TRBJ2-3; unclear D gene. The CDR3 is 13 amino acids. The V and J ends lost 0 bases and 9 bases respectively, with 10 bases between them. The V gene's germline CDR1 is LNHDA and CDR2 SQIVND (reference sequence). CDR3 protein: CASSIDRQTTQYF. CDR3 coding DNA: TGTGCCAGTAGTATAGATAGACAAACAACGCAGTATTTT. Full variable domain (remainder filled in from reference TRBV19 and TRBJ2-3): DGGITQSPKYLFRKEGQNVTLSCEQNLNHDAMYWYRQDPGQGLRLIYYSQIVNDFQKGDIAEGYSVSREKKESFPLTVTSAQKNPTAFYLCASSIDRQTTQYFGPGTRLTVL.

V gene TRBV27 combines with J gene TRBJ2-7, with 8 bases matching TRBD2. Germline V lookup: CDR1 MNHEY, CDR2 SMNVEV (reference sequence). Trimming took 3 bases from V and 7 from J; bases not matched to a gene: 8. CDR3 size: 14 residues. The CDR3 region is CASSFSGGGSEQYF. The CDR3 region has the DNA TGTGCCAGCAGTTTTTCTGGCGGGGGGTCTGAGCAGTACTTC.

This chain links TRBV7-2 with TRBJ2-4, with 13 positions matching TRBD2. Germline V gene lookup returns CDR1 SGHTA and CDR2 FQGNSA. The length of the CDR3 is 19 residues. J was trimmed by 0 bases and V by 5 bases; bases with no gene match: 10. The chain's CDR3 is CASSRTSGSGELAKNIQYF. CDR3 bases: TGTGCCAGCAGCCGGACTAGCGGGAGTGGGGAGCTAGCCAAAAACATTCAGTACTTC.

V gene TRBV25-1 combines with J gene TRBJ2-2; D gene uncertain. This CDR3 is built from 15 residues. Germline V gene data show CDR1 as MGHDK and CDR2 as SYGVNS. The V end was cut by 1 base, the J end by 3 bases, with 9 bases between. As DNA, the CDR3 is TGTGCCAGCAGTGAATCAAGGGCTTACACCGGGGAGCTGTTTTTT. This gives the protein CASSESRAYTGELFF.